This record concerns one TCR beta chain sequence. The sample is drawn from a study of long-term antiretroviral therapy in people with HIV. Study background: By about a decade, the earliest samples predate the 2015 immediate-ART recommendation.

The V segment lost 7 bases and the J segment 7 bases; nucleotides outside the gene matches: 12. CDR3 length: 14 amino acids. CDR1 LNHDA and CDR2 SQIVND come from the germline V gene (reference sequence). Samples were assayed with immunoSEQ v3.0 at survey level. Sequencing was intended to reach about 35,000-50,000 T-cell genomes per sample. Some clones are missing from TCRdb's copy, which holds only in-frame ones; the method was immunoSEQ multiplex PCR. The sample yields around 25,000 clones, about 90% seen once. This chain connects TRBV19 to TRBJ1-1, with 7 nucleotides matching TRBD1. This receptor was taken from a man between 25 and 39 years old with HIV. This sample comprised unsorted PBMCs, obtained about 4.3 years after starting antiretroviral therapy. CDR3 DNA sequence: TGTGCCAGTACGACCCTCGACAGGGCGAGTGAAGCTTTCTTT. It encodes CASTTLDRASEAFF.